The 15 T cell receptor beta chains listed next were all sequenced from one sample in a study of blood T cell repertoires in COVID-19. Here immunoSEQ multiplex PCR was the method, and the copy in TCRdb shows in-frame clones only, minus some. The data show about 260,000 clones, roughly nine tenths seen once. Input material: peripheral blood. These receptors all stem from a man aged 55 to 70 who had recovered from COVID-19.

The genes are TRBV25-1 and TRBJ1-5; 7 bases match TRBD1. This CDR3 is built from 14 residues. The germline gives CDR1 MGHDK, CDR2 SYGVNS. The trim removed 6 bases at V and 7 bases at J, leaving 9 bases unmatched. This CDR3 is CASRGDRAGQPQHF. The CDR3 DNA follows: TGTGCCAGCAGGGGAGACAGGGCCGGGCAGCCCCAGCATTTT.

The CDR3 DNA reads as TGTGCCAGCAGCCCCCAATGGCGTAGGGACAGAGCCTACGAGCAGTACTTC. Translating it yields CASSPQWRRDRAYEQYF. J is TRBJ2-7 and V is TRBV7-6; 7 bases fit TRBD1. Germline V CDR1 and CDR2: SGHVS, FNYEAQ. CDR3 length: 17 residues. The junction had 15 bases not matched to a gene; V was cut back by 5 bases and J by 2 bases.

J is TRBJ2-3 and V is TRBV27; TRBD2 might be the D (5 bases). V lost 7 bases and J lost 6, with 14 bases in between. The CDR3 runs 13 residues. The germline CDR1 and CDR2 sequences are MNHEY and SMNVEV (reference sequence). CDR3 protein: CASKQAGEDTQYF. CDR3 in DNA: TGTGCCAGCAAACAAGCCGGGGAGGATACGCAGTATTTT.

The chain uses TRBV2 and TRBJ2-1; TRBD2 aligns across 12 bases. This CDR3 region has 15 residues. V trimming: 7 bases; J trimming: 6 bases; junction bases outside the gene matches: 7. Germline V gives CDR1 SNHLY, CDR2 FYNNEI. The CDR3 DNA is TGTGCCAGCAAAGGGCTAGCGGGGGGGATCAATGAGCAGTTCTTC. It codes for CASKGLAGGINEQFF.

V is TRBV5-6 and J is TRBJ1-6; tentatively, D is TRBD1 (5 bases). Between the trimmed V and J ends, which lost 2 bases and 9 bases, there was a span of 6 bases. Germline lookup yields CDR1 SGHDT and CDR2 YYEEEE. The CDR3 contains 12 residues. CDR3 loop: CASSFGGSPLHF. Written as DNA, the CDR3 is TGTGCCAGCAGCTTCGGGGGTTCACCCCTCCACTTT.

The chain couples TRBV5-1 to TRBJ2-5; the D is unclear. CDR3 length: 12 amino acids. V was cut by 3 bases and J by 2 bases, with 5 bases left in between. Germline CDR1 is SGHRS and CDR2 is YFSETQ. CDR3 in DNA: TGCGCCAGCAGCTATAGTCAAGAGACCCAGTACTTC. Translated: CASSYSQETQYF.

This clone was detected only once. The same CDR3 arises from other DNA sequences in this sample as well. This chain joins TRBV6-5 and TRBJ2-7, with 8 nucleotides matching TRBD1. Trimming removed 2 bases from V and 1 base from J; junction bases left unmatched: 4. Germline V CDR1 and CDR2: MNHEY, SVGAGI. The CDR3 consists of 15 residues. The DNA of the CDR3 is TGTGCCAGCAGTTACGGAACAGGGGGGTCCTACGAGCAGTACTTC. Amino acid sequence: CASSYGTGGSYEQYF.

The V and J genes are TRBV5-4 and TRBJ2-5; 11 bases line up with TRBD2. Germline assignment: CDR1 SGHNT and CDR2 YYREEE (reference sequence). J was trimmed by 4 bases and V by 1 base; bases with no gene match: 6. The CDR3 spans 16 residues. This CDR3 is CASSLRSGGAGETQYF. The CDR3 DNA reads TGTGCCAGCAGCTTGCGTAGCGGGGGGGCCGGAGAGACCCAGTACTTC.

V is TRBV4-2 and J is TRBJ2-5; D possibly corresponds to TRBD2 (5 bases). The CDR3 covers 15 residues. The V gene lost 0 bases and the J gene lost 3 bases, with 11 bases spanning the gap. The germline V gene encodes CDR1 LGHNA and CDR2 YNFKEQ. The CDR3 protein is CASSQESGWEETQYF. The CDR3 nucleotides read TGTGCCAGCAGCCAAGAGAGCGGCTGGGAAGAGACCCAGTACTTC.

The chain links TRBV15 to TRBJ1-6; tentative D call: TRBD1 (6 bases). Germline assignment: CDR1 LNHNV and CDR2 YYDKDF (reference sequence). Trimming removed 2 bases at V and 7 bases at J, with 12 bases between. This CDR3 region has 15 residues. CDR3 DNA: TGTGCCACCAGCAGAAGGGGGTCGGAGAATTCACCCCTCCACTTT. Its translation is CATSRRGSENSPLHF.

This clone was seen just once. This chain links TRBV9 with TRBJ1-2, with D tentatively TRBD1 (6 bases). Germline values: CDR1 SGDLS, CDR2 YYNGEE. Trimming took 7 bases from V and 8 from J, leaving 15 bases between them. This CDR3 comprises 12 residues. In nucleotides, the CDR3 is TGTGCCAGCCAAGGTCCAGGGGAAGGCTACACCTTC. It translates to CASQGPGEGYTF.

In DNA form, the CDR3 reads TGTGCCAGCAGGCCGACAGCCGCGAACACCGGGGAGCTGTTTTTT. Its protein is CASRPTAANTGELFF. The chain couples TRBV9 to TRBJ2-2; D perhaps matches TRBD1 (5 bases). V was cut by 5 bases and J by 0 bases, with 11 bases left in between. In germline, CDR1 is SGDLS, CDR2 YYNGEE. The CDR3 sequence is 15 residues long. The full variable domain, in which reference TRBV9 and TRBJ2-2 provide the parts outside the CDR3, is DSGVTQTPKHLITATGQRVTLRCSPRSGDLSVYWYQQSLDQGLQFLIQYYNGEERAKGNILERFSAQQFPDLHSELNLSSLELGDSALYFCASRPTAANTGELFFGEGSRLTVL.

The gene calls are TRBV11-3 and TRBJ1-4, with D unclear. The CDR3 covers 12 residues. In germline, CDR1 is SGHNT, CDR2 YENEEA. The CDR3 coding sequence is TGTGCAAACGAGGGTAAGCGGGAAAAACTGTTTTTT. It codes for CANEGKREKLFF.

This rearrangement joins TRBV29-1 to TRBJ2-7; the match to TRBD1 covers 8 bases. The V segment lost 7 bases and the J segment 0 bases; nucleotides outside the gene matches: 2. Germline values: CDR1 SQVTM, CDR2 ANQGSEA. This CDR3 has 12 residues. The CDR3 is CSAGQGSYEQYF. In nucleotides, the CDR3 is TGCAGCGCCGGACAGGGCTCCTACGAGCAGTACTTC.

V and J are TRBV7-3 and TRBJ1-1; 9 nucleotides align to TRBD1. Germline V gene lookup returns CDR1 SGHTA and CDR2 FQGTGA. This CDR3 region has 14 residues. V lost 4 bases, J lost 0 bases, and 0 bases stayed unmatched. The CDR3 nucleotides read TGTGCCAGCAGCTGGGACAGGGTGAACACTGAAGCTTTCTTT. Translation gives CASSWDRVNTEAFF.